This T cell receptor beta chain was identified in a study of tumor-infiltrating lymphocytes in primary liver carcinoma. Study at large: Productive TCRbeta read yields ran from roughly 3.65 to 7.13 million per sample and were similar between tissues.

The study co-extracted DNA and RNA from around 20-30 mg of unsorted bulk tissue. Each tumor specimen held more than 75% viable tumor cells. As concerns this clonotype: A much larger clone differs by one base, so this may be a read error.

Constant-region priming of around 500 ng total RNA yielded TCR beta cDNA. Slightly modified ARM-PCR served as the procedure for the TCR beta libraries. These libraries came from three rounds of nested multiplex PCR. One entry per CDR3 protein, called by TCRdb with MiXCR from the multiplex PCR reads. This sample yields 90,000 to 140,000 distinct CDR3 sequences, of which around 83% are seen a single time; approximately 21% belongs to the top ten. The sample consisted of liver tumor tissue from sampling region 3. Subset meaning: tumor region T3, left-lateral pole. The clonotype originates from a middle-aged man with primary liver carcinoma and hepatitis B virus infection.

The CDR3 DNA is TGCACTGCTCCCACGACGGGCACTGAAGCTTTCTTT. Protein: CTAPTTGTEAFF. This rearrangement joins TRBV20-1 to TRBJ1-1; D is unresolved. Germline CDR1 and CDR2: DFQATT and SNEGSKA (reference sequence). CDR3 length equals 12 residues.